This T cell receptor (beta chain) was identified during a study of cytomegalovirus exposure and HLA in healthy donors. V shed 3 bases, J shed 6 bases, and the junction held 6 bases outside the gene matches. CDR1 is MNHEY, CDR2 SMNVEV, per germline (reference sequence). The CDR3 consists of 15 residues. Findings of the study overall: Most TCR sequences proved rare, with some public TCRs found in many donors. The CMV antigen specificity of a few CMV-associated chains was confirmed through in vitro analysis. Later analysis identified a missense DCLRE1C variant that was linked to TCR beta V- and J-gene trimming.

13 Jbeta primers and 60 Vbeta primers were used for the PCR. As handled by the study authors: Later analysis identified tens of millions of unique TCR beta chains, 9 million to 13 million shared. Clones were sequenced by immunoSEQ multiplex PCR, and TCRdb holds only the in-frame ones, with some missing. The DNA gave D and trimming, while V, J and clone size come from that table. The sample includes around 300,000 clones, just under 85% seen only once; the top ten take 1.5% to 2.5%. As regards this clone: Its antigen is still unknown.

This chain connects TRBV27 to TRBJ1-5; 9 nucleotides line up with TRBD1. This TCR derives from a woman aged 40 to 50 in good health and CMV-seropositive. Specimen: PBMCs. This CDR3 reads CASSFTGGNGQPQHF. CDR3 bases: TGTGCCAGCAGTTTTACAGGGGGCAATGGTCAGCCCCAGCATTTT.